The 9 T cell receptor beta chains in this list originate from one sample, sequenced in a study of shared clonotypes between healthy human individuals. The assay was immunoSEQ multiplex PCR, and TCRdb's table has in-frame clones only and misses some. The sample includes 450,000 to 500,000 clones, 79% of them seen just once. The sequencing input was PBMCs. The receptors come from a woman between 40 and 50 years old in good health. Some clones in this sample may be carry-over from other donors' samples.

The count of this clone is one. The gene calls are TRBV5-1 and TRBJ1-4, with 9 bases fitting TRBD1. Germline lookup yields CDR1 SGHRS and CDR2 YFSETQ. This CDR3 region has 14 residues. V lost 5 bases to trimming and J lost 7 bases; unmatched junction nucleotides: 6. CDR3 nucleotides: TGCGCCAGCAGGCGTGGGACAGGGCCTGAAAAACTGTTTTTT. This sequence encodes CASRRGTGPEKLFF. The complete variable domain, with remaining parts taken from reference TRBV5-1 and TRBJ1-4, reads KAGVTQTPRYLIKTRGQQVTLSCSPISGHRSVSWYQQTPGQGLQFLFEYFSETQRNKGNFPGRFSGRQFSNSRSEMNVSTLELGDSALYLCASRRGTGPEKLFFGSGTQLSVL.

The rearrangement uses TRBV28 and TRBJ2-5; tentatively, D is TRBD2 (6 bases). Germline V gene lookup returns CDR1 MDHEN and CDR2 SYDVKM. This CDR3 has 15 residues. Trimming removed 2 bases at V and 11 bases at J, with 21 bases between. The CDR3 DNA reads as TGTGCCAGCAGTTTAGGCTGGATCGGCGGGGAAGAGCAGTACTTC. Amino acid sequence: CASSLGWIGGEEQYF. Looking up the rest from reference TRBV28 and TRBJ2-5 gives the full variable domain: DVKVTQSSRYLVKRTGEKVFLECVQDMDHENMFWYRQDPGLGLRLIYFSYDVKMKEKGDIPEGYSVSREKKERFSLILESASTNQTSMYLCASSLGWIGGEEQYFGPGTRLLVL.

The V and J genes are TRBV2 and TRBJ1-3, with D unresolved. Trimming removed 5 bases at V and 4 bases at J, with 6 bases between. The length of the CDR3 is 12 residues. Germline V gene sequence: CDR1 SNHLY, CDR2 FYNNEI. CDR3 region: CASSPQGNTIYF. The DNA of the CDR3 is TGTGCCAGCAGTCCGCAGGGAAACACCATATATTTT.

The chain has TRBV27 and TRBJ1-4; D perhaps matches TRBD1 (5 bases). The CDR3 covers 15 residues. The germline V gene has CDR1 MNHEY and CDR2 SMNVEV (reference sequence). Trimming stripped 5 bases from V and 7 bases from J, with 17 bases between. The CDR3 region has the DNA TGTGCCAGCAGTGCTTATACAGGATTCTTTGAAAAACTGTTTTTT. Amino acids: CASSAYTGFFEKLFF.

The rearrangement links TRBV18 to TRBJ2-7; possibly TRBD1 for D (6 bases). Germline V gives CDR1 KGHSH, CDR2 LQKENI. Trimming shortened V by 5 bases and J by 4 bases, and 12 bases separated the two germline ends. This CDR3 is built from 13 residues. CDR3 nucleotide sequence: TGTGCCAGCTCATCGGACAGCGAATACGAGCAGTACTTC. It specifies CASSSDSEYEQYF.

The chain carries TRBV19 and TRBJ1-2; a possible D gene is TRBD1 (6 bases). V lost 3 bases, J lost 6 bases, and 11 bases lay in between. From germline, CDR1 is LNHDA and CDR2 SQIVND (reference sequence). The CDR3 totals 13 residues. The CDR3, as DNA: TGTGCCAGTAGTATCTCAGGGGCGCATGGCTACACCTTC. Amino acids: CASSISGAHGYTF.

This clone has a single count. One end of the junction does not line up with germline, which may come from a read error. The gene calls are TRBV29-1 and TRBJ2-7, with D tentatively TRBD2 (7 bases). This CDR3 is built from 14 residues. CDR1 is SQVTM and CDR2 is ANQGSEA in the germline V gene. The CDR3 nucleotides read TGCAGCATGGGGGCTGGGCGGGAGCCCTACAAGCAGTACTTC. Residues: CSMGAGREPYKQYF.

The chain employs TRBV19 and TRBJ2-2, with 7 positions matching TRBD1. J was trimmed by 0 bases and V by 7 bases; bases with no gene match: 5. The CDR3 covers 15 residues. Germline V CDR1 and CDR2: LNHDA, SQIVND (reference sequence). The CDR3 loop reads CASKPGTANTGELFF. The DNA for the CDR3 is TGTGCCAGTAAACCCGGGACAGCGAACACCGGGGAGCTGTTTTTT.

This CDR3 reads CASSLAGLGNQPQHF. The CDR3 nucleotides read TGTGCCAGCAGCTTGGCCGGGCTAGGCAATCAGCCCCAGCATTTT. The chain links TRBV5-6 to TRBJ1-5, with D unresolved. The germline gives CDR1 SGHDT, CDR2 YYEEEE. The V end lost 0 bases, the J end lost 2 bases, and 9 bases lay between the germline ends. This CDR3 contains 15 residues.